These 24 T cell receptor beta chains originate from one sample sequenced in a study of radiotherapy plus CTLA-4 blockade in lung cancer. Data came from immunoSEQ multiplex PCR; TCRdb stores just in-frame clones and leaves some out. The sample lists over 85,000 clones, about four fifths occurring once. Sample: peripheral blood, taken from a patient treated with radiotherapy plus ipilimumab. The receptors originated from a human donor with non-small cell lung cancer that progressed on radiotherapy plus ipilimumab.

The chain combines TRBV5-1 with TRBJ2-2; 7 nucleotides line up with TRBD2. Germline loops: CDR1 SGHRS, CDR2 YFSETQ. V lost 0 bases, J lost 6 bases, and 5 bases stayed unmatched. This CDR3 is built from 15 residues. CDR3 nucleotides: TGCGCCAGCAGCTTGGTGGCGGGGGAGGCCGGGGAGCTGTTTTTT. As protein: CASSLVAGEAGELFF.

This chain uses TRBV6-6 with TRBJ2-7; 9 nucleotides match TRBD1. The CDR3 loop spans 15 amino acids. V lost 5 bases to trimming and J lost 5 bases; unmatched junction nucleotides: 10. Germline-derived CDR1 and CDR2 are MNHNY and SVGAGI (reference sequence). The DNA for the CDR3 is TGTGCCAGCAGTCCTCGCGGACAGGGGAGGGACGAGCAGTACGTC. Protein sequence: CASSPRGQGRDEQYV.

The J gene is TRBJ2-7, the V gene TRBV10-2; no reliable D call. Trimming left V 4 bases short and J 0 bases short, with 10 bases between. The CDR3 runs to 14 residues. In germline, CDR1 is WSHSY, CDR2 SAAADI. The chain's CDR3 is CASSASGDSYEQYF. As DNA, the CDR3 is TGCGCCAGCAGTGCATCCGGAGACTCCTACGAGCAGTACTTC.

The chain combines TRBV7-8 with TRBJ2-6; D possibly matches TRBD1 or TRBD2 (5 bases each). The V gene's germline CDR1 is SGHVS and CDR2 FQNEAQ. Trimming cost V 6 bases and J 0 bases, with 12 bases left between them. There are 16 residues in the CDR3. This CDR3 is CASRSGQISGANVLTF. The CDR3 bases are TGTGCCAGCAGGTCGGGGCAGATCTCTGGGGCCAACGTCCTGACTTTC.

This clone was detected once. The chain has TRBV27 and TRBJ2-6; TRBD2 might be the D (6 bases). The germline V gene encodes CDR1 MNHEY and CDR2 SMNVEV (reference sequence). The CDR3 runs 17 residues. Trimming stripped 5 bases from V and 5 bases from J, with 19 bases between. CDR3 loop: CASSIGGLQSRANVLTF. CDR3 nucleotides: TGTGCCAGCAGTATAGGAGGGCTACAAAGTCGGGCCAACGTCCTGACTTTC.

The genes are TRBV18 and TRBJ1-1; TRBD1 aligns across 9 bases. The CDR3 length is 13 residues. Trimming at V came to 3 bases and at J to 8 bases, leaving 4 bases not matched to a gene. Germline values: CDR1 KGHSH, CDR2 LQKENI. This CDR3 reads CASSPGQGSEAFF. The CDR3 nucleotides read TGTGCCAGCTCACCGGGACAGGGCTCCGAAGCTTTCTTT.

The chain has TRBV6-5 and TRBJ2-7; a weak D match, TRBD1 (6 bases). CDR1 MNHEY and CDR2 SVGAGI come from the germline V gene. V dropped 6 bases and J dropped 3 bases, with 18 bases sitting between them. CDR3 length: 15 residues. CDR3 in amino acids: CASSDHGQGHYEQYF. In DNA form, the CDR3 reads TGTGCCAGCAGCGACCATGGGCAGGGGCACTACGAGCAGTACTTC.

The rearrangement uses TRBV2 and TRBJ1-1; the D is unclear. This CDR3 comprises 12 residues. V dropped 7 bases and J dropped 8 bases, with 14 bases sitting between them. Germline lookup yields CDR1 SNHLY and CDR2 FYNNEI. CDR3 DNA sequence: TGTGCCAGCATGGAGACGGCCAGAGAAGCTTTCTTT. Translated: CASMETAREAFF.

The gene calls are TRBV7-3 and TRBJ2-1; 10 bases agree with TRBD1. Germline V gene data show CDR1 as SGHTA and CDR2 as FQGTGA. The CDR3 contains 15 residues. Trimming took 3 bases from V and 4 from J; bases not matched to a gene: 3. The CDR3 DNA reads as TGTGCCAGCAGCTTCCGGGACAGGGGTTACAATGAGCAGTTCTTC. It is translated as CASSFRDRGYNEQFF.

This clone showed up just a few times. The V gene is TRBV9, the J gene TRBJ1-2; perhaps TRBD1 as D (5 bases). This CDR3 region has 14 residues. V shed 0 bases and J shed 4 bases, with 10 bases lying between them. Germline assignment: CDR1 SGDLS and CDR2 YYNGEE. In nucleotides, the CDR3 is TGTGCCAGCAGCGTAGAACAGGCCCCCTATGGCTACACCTTC. Translation gives CASSVEQAPYGYTF.

This rearrangement joins TRBV2 to TRBJ2-3; D is possibly TRBD1 (6 bases). The length of the CDR3 is 14 residues. Trimming took off 4 bases at V and 2 bases at J, with 10 bases between the two ends. Germline CDR1 SNHLY, CDR2 FYNNEI. The CDR3 loop reads CASSGQGLTDTQYF. The CDR3 DNA follows: TGTGCCAGCAGTGGGCAGGGGCTCACAGATACGCAGTATTTT. Using reference TRBV2 and TRBJ2-3 for the parts outside the CDR3, the full variable domain is EPEVTQTPSHQVTQMGQEVILRCVPISNHLYFYWYRQILGQKVEFLVSFYNNEISEKSEIFDDQFSVERPDGSNFTLKIRSTKLEDSAMYFCASSGQGLTDTQYFGPGTRLTVL.

The chain uses TRBV29-1 and TRBJ1-5; 7 nucleotides line up with TRBD1. V was clipped by 8 bases and J by 4 bases; unmatched bases: 8. Germline V lookup: CDR1 SQVTM, CDR2 ANQGSEA. This CDR3 has 13 amino acids. CDR3 nucleotides: TGCAGCATCCGACAGGGATTGAATCAGCCCCAGCATTTT. It yields the protein CSIRQGLNQPQHF. The full variable domain, completed using reference TRBV29-1 and TRBJ1-5, is SAVISQKPSRDICQRGTSLTIQCQVDSQVTMMFWYRQQPGQSLTLIATANQGSEATYESGFVIDKFPISRPNLTFSTLTVSNMSPEDSSIYLCSIRQGLNQPQHFGDGTRLSIL.

The rearrangement links TRBV27 to TRBJ2-1; D may match TRBD1 or TRBD2 (6 bases each). The CDR3 loop spans 13 amino acids. The V and J ends lost 3 bases and 5 bases respectively, with 8 bases between them. Germline CDR1 MNHEY, CDR2 SMNVEV (reference sequence). For the CDR3, the DNA is TGTGCCAGCAGTTTGGGGGGCCACAATGAGCAGTTCTTC. Amino acid sequence: CASSLGGHNEQFF.

The gene calls are TRBV7-9 and TRBJ2-1; no definite D call. The germline V and J ends were trimmed by 3 bases and 5 bases, with 2 bases remaining between them. Germline V gives CDR1 SEHNR, CDR2 FQNEAQ (reference sequence). The CDR3 is made up of 11 amino acids. The CDR3: CASSLDNEQFF. In DNA, the CDR3 is TGTGCCAGCAGCTTGGACAATGAGCAGTTCTTC.

V gene TRBV5-7 combines with J gene TRBJ2-5; TRBD2 agrees at 7 bases. TRBV5-7 is placed among ORFs of uncertain function. With V trimmed by 0 bases and J by 5 bases, 7 bases remained unmatched. The CDR3 spans 15 residues. CDR3 protein: CASSLVGGSPETQYF. CDR3 DNA: TGTGCCAGCAGCTTGGTGGGCGGGAGCCCCGAGACCCAGTACTTC.

The V and J genes are TRBV30 and TRBJ2-2; the match to TRBD1 covers 10 bases. V lost 5 bases to trimming and J lost 5 bases; unmatched junction nucleotides: 2. This CDR3 is 13 amino acids long. The germline CDR1 and CDR2 sequences are GTSNPN and SVGIG (reference sequence). CDR3 nucleotide sequence: TGTGCCTGGGGGACAGGGGTGACCGGGGAGCTGTTTTTT. Its protein product is CAWGTGVTGELFF.

Worth noting for this clone: At one boundary the junction diverges from the germline segment, which might be a read error. Within the sample, other DNA sequences also encode this same CDR3. The chain joins TRBV10-2 to TRBJ2-2; 12 nucleotides line up with TRBD2. This CDR3 spans 16 amino acids. Looked up from germline, CDR1 is WSHSY and CDR2 is SAAADI. DNA of the CDR3: TGCGCCAGCAGTGGACTAGCGGGAGCGAACACCGGGGAGCTGTTCTTT. It codes for CASSGLAGANTGELFF.

In this sample, this clone turned up a few times. V gene TRBV4-1 combines with J gene TRBJ2-7; 7 positions agree with TRBD1. The CDR3 length is 14 residues. J gave up 3 bases and V 4 bases, and 6 bases lay outside the gene matches. CDR1 and CDR2 from the germline V gene are MGHRA and YSYEKL. This CDR3 reads CASSPRTGGYEQYV. Written as DNA, the CDR3 is TGCGCCAGCAGCCCACGGACAGGAGGCTACGAGCAGTACGTC.

The chain carries TRBV20-1 and TRBJ2-3; D ambiguous. Germline V gene lookup returns CDR1 DFQATT and CDR2 SNEGSKA (reference sequence). The CDR3 has 11 amino acids. V lost 5 bases, J lost 4 bases, and 7 bases lay in between. Here the CDR3 DNA reads TGCAGTGCTGATGTTTCAGATACGCAGTATTTT. It codes for CSADVSDTQYF.

The table lists this clone with a count of one. The V gene is TRBV11-2, the J gene TRBJ2-3; D remains unclear. CDR1 SGHAT and CDR2 FQNNGV come from the germline V gene. The CDR3 extends over 13 amino acids. V was cut by 6 bases and J by 4 bases, with 11 bases left in between. The CDR3 DNA is TGTGCCAGCAGGCGAGCGACCGCAGATACGCAGTATTTT. Residues: CASRRATADTQYF.

The chain uses TRBV10-2 and TRBJ2-1; no definite D call. This CDR3 spans 13 amino acids. From germline, CDR1 is WSHSY and CDR2 SAAADI. Trimming pared 2 bases from V and 3 bases from J, leaving 5 bases between. The chain's CDR3 is CASSETVYNEQFF. CDR3 coding DNA: TGCGCCAGCAGTGAGACGGTCTACAATGAGCAGTTCTTC.

This rearrangement joins TRBV6-6 to TRBJ2-7; 7 positions agree with TRBD1. Germline CDR1 is MNHNY and CDR2 is SVGAGI (reference sequence). Unmatched junction bases numbered 5, after V lost 6 bases and J lost 6 bases. The CDR3 is 12 amino acids. As DNA, the CDR3 is TGTGCCAGCAGCGACAGGGTCAGCGAGCAGTACTTC. Encoded protein: CASSDRVSEQYF.

This clone was picked up a small number of times. The genes are TRBV2 and TRBJ2-2; 10 bases agree with TRBD1. The CDR3 runs 16 residues. The ends lost 4 bases at V and 7 bases at J; junction bases unmatched: 9. Germline V gene lookup returns CDR1 SNHLY and CDR2 FYNNEI. The CDR3 sequence is CASSAFGTGVHGELFF. CDR3 in DNA: TGTGCCAGCAGTGCTTTCGGGACAGGGGTTCACGGGGAGCTGTTTTTT.

This clone has a single count. V usage is TRBV28 and J usage is TRBJ2-4; TRBD1 matches 9 bases. CDR3 length: 17 residues. Germline V CDR1 and CDR2: MDHEN, SYDVKM. After removal of 5 bases from V and 0 bases from J, the junction contained 8 bases not matched to a gene. The CDR3 reads CASSLRATGGAKNIQYF. The CDR3 DNA sequence: TGTGCCAGCAGTCTCAGAGCGACAGGGGGAGCCAAAAACATTCAGTACTTC.